This TCR beta chain comes out of a study of regulatory T cells in long-lasting Graves disease. The time point here: newly diagnosed GD, antithyroid drugs for less than 3 months. From PBMCs, RNA was extracted and then used to make the TCR library. CDR3-region Arm-PCR and iRepertoire HTBI primers produced the TCR beta libraries. TCRdb reprocessed the multiplex PCR reads with MiXCR, giving one entry per CDR3 protein. This sample has some 250,000 distinct CDR3 sequences, with approximately 20% found just once. This CDR3 has 13 amino acids. V trimming: 1 base; J trimming: 6 bases; junction bases outside the gene matches: 3. Germline-derived CDR1 and CDR2 are DFQATT and SNEGSKA (reference sequence). The sample was also reused in another study, on T cells in Graves' hyperthyroidism and ophthalmopathy.

The source was peripheral blood mononuclear cells (PBMCs), collected at new diagnosis, from a patient treated with antithyroid drugs. The sequence was obtained from a woman aged 25 to 39 with Graves disease. This chain connects TRBV20-1 to TRBJ2-3; 8 positions match TRBD2. The DNA of the CDR3 is TGCAGTGCTAGAGCGGGGGGGCCTGATACGCAGTATTTT. Protein product: CSARAGGPDTQYF.